Below are 28 T cell receptor beta chains sequenced from a single sample in a study of beta chain features in type 1 diabetes. Their recognized antigens are unknown. Overall study findings and caveats: People with Type 1 diabetes carried modestly yet significantly shorter TCRB CDR3s in all four CD4+ subsets.

Reverse transcription of all isolated RNA meant that expressed TCRB transcripts were sequenced. The repertoire was sequenced with immunoSEQ multiplex PCR; TCRdb's copy has only in-frame clones and lacks some. The profile covers roughly 15,000 clones, with around 76% appearing a single time and approximately 0.31% taken by the ten largest. The sequencing input was stem cell memory CD4+ T cells from blood. These receptors were taken from a woman in her late teens or twenties with type 1 diabetes.

The table lists this clone with a few counts. The chain uses TRBV29-1 and TRBJ2-3; no definite D call. The CDR3 runs to 15 residues. Per the germline V gene, CDR1 is SQVTM and CDR2 is ANQGSEA. Trimming stripped 4 bases from V and 6 bases from J, with 20 bases between. The CDR3: CSVAALARPEDTQYF. The DNA of the CDR3 is TGCAGCGTTGCGGCCCTCGCGCGGCCGGAGGATACGCAGTATTTT.

The rearrangement uses TRBV9 and TRBJ2-5; D might be TRBD2 (7 bases). With 2 bases removed from V and 5 bases from J, the gap between germline ends came to 16 bases. From germline, CDR1 is SGDLS and CDR2 YYNGEE. This CDR3 is built from 15 residues. CDR3 loop: CASSVGGRFAETQYF. The DNA for the CDR3 is TGTGCCAGCAGCGTGGGGGGGCGGTTCGCTGAGACCCAGTACTTC.

The genes are TRBV5-1 and TRBJ2-7; 8 positions match TRBD2. The J segment lost 2 bases and the V segment lost 5 bases, leaving 6 bases of the junction unmatched. Per germline, CDR1 SGHRS and CDR2 YFSETQ. This CDR3 contains 14 residues. The CDR3 is CASSPSGRPYEQYF. The CDR3 DNA sequence: TGCGCCAGCAGTCCAAGCGGGAGACCCTACGAGCAGTACTTC.

The rearrangement links TRBV10-2 to TRBJ2-7, with D perhaps TRBD2 (6 bases). The germline gives CDR1 WSHSY, CDR2 SAAADI. The ends were cut back, 5 bases at V and 2 bases at J, with 10 bases in the middle. This CDR3 has 13 amino acids. The CDR3 spells CASSLSGPYEQYV. DNA of the CDR3: TGCGCCAGCAGTCTTAGCGGACCCTACGAGCAGTACGTC.

This clone was found once. The gene calls are TRBV7-2 and TRBJ1-2, with a weak D call TRBD1 (6 bases). The V end lost 2 bases, the J end lost 8 bases, and 12 bases lay between the germline ends. The CDR3 consists of 13 residues. Germline V CDR1 and CDR2: SGHTA, FQGNSA. CDR3 DNA: TGTGCCAGCAGCTTAAACCAGGGGTTAGGCTACACCTTC. It encodes CASSLNQGLGYTF. The variable domain in full, completed from reference TRBV7-2 and TRBJ1-2, reads GAGVSQSPSNKVTEKGKDVELRCDPISGHTALYWYRQSLGQGLEFLIYFQGNSAPDKSGLPSDRFSAERTGGSVSTLTIQRTQQEDSAVYLCASSLNQGLGYTFGSGTRLTVV.

The chain uses TRBV5-1 and TRBJ2-6, with a possible D match to TRBD1 (5 bases). This CDR3 region has 17 residues. Trimming stripped 3 bases from V and 4 bases from J, with 17 bases between. CDR1 is SGHRS, CDR2 YFSETQ, per germline. The CDR3 region is CASSSYAQGSGANVLTF. In nucleotides, the CDR3 is TGCGCCAGCAGCTCGTATGCCCAGGGCTCCGGGGCCAACGTCCTGACTTTC.

The chain joins TRBV11-2 to TRBJ2-1; the D gene is possibly TRBD1 (5 bases). Trimming took off 5 bases at V and 7 bases at J, with 12 bases between the two ends. The CDR3 runs to 13 residues. Per the germline V gene, CDR1 is SGHAT and CDR2 is FQNNGV. DNA for the CDR3: TGTGCCAGCAGCATTCAAGGGGTAAATGAGCAGTTCTTC. This codes for CASSIQGVNEQFF.

Written as DNA, the CDR3 is TGTGCCAGCAGCCAAGGAGTGTTTACAGATACGCAGTATTTT. Its protein is CASSQGVFTDTQYF. The chain employs TRBV4-2 and TRBJ2-3, with D unresolved. The CDR3 totals 14 residues. Trimming pared 1 base from V and 3 bases from J, leaving 8 bases between. Germline V gives CDR1 LGHNA, CDR2 YNFKEQ.

The rearrangement links TRBV5-4 to TRBJ2-2, with no clear D. V lost 1 base and J lost 6, with 10 bases in between. CDR3 length: 14 residues. Germline CDR1 reads SGHNT; CDR2 reads YYREEE (reference sequence). The CDR3 nucleotides are TGTGCCAGCAGCTTGAGTTTCTACGCCGGGGAGCTGTTTTTT. It translates to CASSLSFYAGELFF.

The chain uses TRBV5-1 and TRBJ1-1; 8 bases map to TRBD1. The V gene end was trimmed by 3 bases and the J gene end by 7 bases; junction bases not matched to a gene: 5. The germline CDR1 and CDR2 sequences are SGHRS and YFSETQ. This CDR3 has 13 residues. The CDR3 sequence: CASSSQGALEAFF. The CDR3 region has the DNA TGCGCCAGCAGCTCCCAGGGGGCCCTTGAAGCTTTCTTT.

The chain has TRBV2 and TRBJ2-7, with D possibly being TRBD1 (6 bases). The CDR3 totals 14 residues. Germline V lookup: CDR1 SNHLY, CDR2 FYNNEI. V lost 4 bases and J 3 bases, leaving 13 bases between the germline ends. As DNA, the CDR3 is TGTGCCAGCAGTGTATCAGGGGCTCGCTACGAGCAGTACTTC. Translation gives CASSVSGARYEQYF.

The V call is TRBV7-2, the J call TRBJ1-2; 9 bases align to TRBD1. There are 15 residues in the CDR3. The germline CDR1 and CDR2 sequences are SGHTA and FQGNSA. J gave up 1 base and V 2 bases, and 2 bases lay outside the gene matches. The CDR3 spells CASSLRTGDNYGYTF. CDR3 DNA: TGTGCCAGCAGCTTAAGGACAGGGGATAACTATGGCTACACCTTC.

The V call is TRBV9, the J call TRBJ1-1, with D tentatively TRBD1 (6 bases). CDR1 and CDR2 from the germline V gene are SGDLS and YYNGEE. The V end lost 7 bases, the J end lost 1 base, and 8 bases lay between the germline ends. This CDR3 is built from 12 residues. CDR3 sequence reads: CASGRGNTEAFF. For the CDR3, the DNA is TGTGCCAGCGGCAGGGGGAACACTGAAGCTTTCTTT.

The genes are TRBV9 and TRBJ1-1, with 9 bases identical to TRBD1. Per the germline V gene, CDR1 is SGDLS and CDR2 is YYNGEE. The junction had 4 bases not matched to a gene; V was cut back by 3 bases and J by 1 base. CDR3 size: 15 residues. The CDR3 spells CASSDYRGRNTEAFF. The CDR3 coding sequence is TGTGCCAGCAGCGACTACAGGGGGCGGAACACTGAAGCTTTCTTT.

This rearrangement joins TRBV11-2 to TRBJ2-3; 9 bases fit TRBD2. Per germline, CDR1 SGHAT and CDR2 FQNNGV. The CDR3 spans 16 residues. With 6 bases clipped from V and 14 bases from J, the junction kept 21 bases outside the gene matches. The CDR3 nucleotides read TGTGCCAGCAGATCAATTAGCGGGAGAGGGGCCCTTCTAGGGTATTTT. Translation gives CASRSISGRGALLGYF.

The chain joins TRBV6-5 to TRBJ2-5; TRBD1 aligns across 7 bases. Germline V gene data show CDR1 as MNHEY and CDR2 as SVGAGI. Trimming cost V 2 bases and J 1 base; bases outside gene matches: 4. The CDR3 has 15 residues. The CDR3 loop is CASSYRGPSQETQYF. The CDR3 DNA reads TGTGCCAGCAGTTACAGGGGGCCCTCCCAAGAGACCCAGTACTTC.

In its sample, this clone was seen a few times. The rearrangement uses TRBV18 and TRBJ1-5; D unclear. The CDR3 is made up of 13 amino acids. Per the germline V gene, CDR1 is KGHSH and CDR2 is LQKENI. Trimming left V 1 base short and J 5 bases short, with 6 bases between. The chain's CDR3 is CASSPQTDQPQHF. The CDR3 nucleotides are TGTGCCAGCTCACCACAAACTGATCAGCCCCAGCATTTT. The full variable domain, with the rest looked up from reference TRBV18 and TRBJ1-5, is NAGVMQNPRHLVRRRGQEARLRCSPMKGHSHVYWYRQLPEEGLKFMVYLQKENIIDESGMPKERFSAEFPKEGPSILRIQQVVRGDSAAYFCASSPQTDQPQHFGDGTRLSIL.

This chain links TRBV18 with TRBJ1-4; 7 positions match TRBD1. The CDR3 spans 14 residues. With 6 bases clipped from V and 7 bases from J, the junction kept 8 bases outside the gene matches. Per germline, CDR1 KGHSH and CDR2 LQKENI. CDR3 protein: CASSPGGFSEKLFF. In nucleotides, the CDR3 is TGTGCCAGCTCGCCAGGGGGGTTCAGTGAAAAACTGTTTTTT.

The gene calls are TRBV28 and TRBJ1-2; D perhaps matches TRBD1 (5 bases). This CDR3 is 13 amino acids long. Germline V gene sequence: CDR1 MDHEN, CDR2 SYDVKM. Trimming cost V 4 bases and J 6 bases, with 12 bases left between them. CDR3 coding DNA: TGTGCCAGCAGTTCCGTATTGACAGATGGCTACACCTTC. It is translated as CASSSVLTDGYTF.

The chain uses TRBV19 and TRBJ2-2, with TRBD2 identical over 8 bases. The germline CDR1 and CDR2 sequences are LNHDA and SQIVND (reference sequence). Losses at the gene ends were 3 bases for V and 4 bases for J; bases not matched to a gene: 1. The CDR3 is made up of 14 amino acids. CDR3 in amino acids: CASSIGGGTGELFF. As DNA, the CDR3 is TGTGCCAGTAGTATCGGGGGGGGCACCGGGGAGCTGTTTTTT.

The V and J genes are TRBV9 and TRBJ2-3; 8 bases line up with TRBD1. Germline-derived CDR1 and CDR2 are SGDLS and YYNGEE. CDR3 length equals 15 residues. V was clipped by 4 bases and J by 1 base; unmatched bases: 5. CDR3 sequence (DNA): TGTGCCAGCAGCCCGCGACAGGGGCGCACAGATACGCAGTATTTT. This sequence encodes CASSPRQGRTDTQYF.

The chain joins TRBV28 to TRBJ2-2; D not resolved. The CDR3 loop spans 12 amino acids. Germline V gene lookup returns CDR1 MDHEN and CDR2 SYDVKM. V lost 6 bases and J lost 9, with 11 bases in between. CDR3 DNA: TGTGCCAGCAGCCTCAGGTCACGGGAGCTGTTTTTT. Its translation: CASSLRSRELFF.

The chain has TRBV19 and TRBJ2-2; tentative D call: TRBD1 (5 bases). The V end was cut by 7 bases, the J end by 6 bases, with 18 bases between. CDR1 LNHDA and CDR2 SQIVND come from the germline V gene (reference sequence). This CDR3 spans 15 amino acids. The chain's CDR3 is CASTKVRAWAGELFF. CDR3 bases: TGTGCCAGTACCAAGGTCAGGGCTTGGGCCGGGGAGCTGTTTTTT.

The chain joins TRBV28 to TRBJ2-5; D is perhaps TRBD1 (5 bases). Matching the DNA end better, TRBJ2-7 makes the J call doubtful. Germline lookup yields CDR1 MDHEN and CDR2 SYDVKM. This CDR3 has 14 residues. The CDR3 here is CASSFPARVYEQYF. Written as DNA, the CDR3 is TGTGCCAGCAGTTTTCCTGCCAGGGTTTACGAGCAGTACTTC.

This clone was observed once. The chain combines TRBV18 with TRBJ2-5, with TRBD1 matching 10 bases. Trimming cost V 3 bases and J 5 bases; bases outside gene matches: 21. CDR3 length equals 20 residues. Germline loops: CDR1 KGHSH, CDR2 LQKENI. For the CDR3, the DNA is TGTGCCAGCTCACCCATACCCCCCTCCGGGACAGGGGTACTCTGGGAGACCCAGTACTTC. Translating gives CASSPIPPSGTGVLWETQYF.

This sequence joins TRBV19 and TRBJ1-2; 8 nucleotides line up with TRBD1. CDR1 LNHDA and CDR2 SQIVND come from the germline V gene (reference sequence). V dropped 3 bases and J dropped 1; count of bases not matched to a gene: 1. This CDR3 spans 14 amino acids. The CDR3 DNA follows: TGTGCCAGTAGTATCGGACAGGGTAACTATGGCTACACCTTC. Translated, it gives CASSIGQGNYGYTF.

The chain employs TRBV5-6 and TRBJ1-1; 7 bases fit TRBD1. CDR1 is SGHDT, CDR2 YYEEEE, per germline. The trim removed 0 bases at V and 5 bases at J, leaving 4 bases unmatched. CDR3 length equals 14 residues. CDR3 sequence: CASSLAGGKTEAFF. The CDR3 DNA reads as TGTGCCAGCAGCTTGGCAGGGGGGAAAACTGAAGCTTTCTTT.

V gene TRBV7-6 combines with J gene TRBJ2-1, with 11 bases lining up with TRBD2. CDR1 and CDR2 (germline): SGHVS, FNYEAQ. This CDR3 is built from 15 residues. Losses at the gene ends were 5 bases for V and 8 bases for J; bases not matched to a gene: 8. Written as DNA, the CDR3 is TGTGCCAGCAGCCCTAGCGGGAGGTTGATAGATGAGCAGTTCTTC. It specifies CASSPSGRLIDEQFF.